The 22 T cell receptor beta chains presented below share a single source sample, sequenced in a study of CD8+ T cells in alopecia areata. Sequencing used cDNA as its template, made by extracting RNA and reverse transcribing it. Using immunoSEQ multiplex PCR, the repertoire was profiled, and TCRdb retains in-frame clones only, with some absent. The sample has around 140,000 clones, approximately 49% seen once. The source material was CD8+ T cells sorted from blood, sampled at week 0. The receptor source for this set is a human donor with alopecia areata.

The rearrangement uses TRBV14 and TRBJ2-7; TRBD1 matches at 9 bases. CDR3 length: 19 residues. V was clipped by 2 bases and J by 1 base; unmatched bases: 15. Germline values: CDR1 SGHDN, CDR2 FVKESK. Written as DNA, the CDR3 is TGTGCCAGCAGCCAATTGTTCGGGACAGGGCTGGGGATTTCCTACGAGCAGTACTTC. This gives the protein CASSQLFGTGLGISYEQYF. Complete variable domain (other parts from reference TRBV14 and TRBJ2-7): EAGVTQFPSHSVIEKGQTVTLRCDPISGHDNLYWYRRVMGKEIKFLLHFVKESKQDESGMPNNRFLAERTGGTYSTLKVQPAELEDSGVYFCASSQLFGTGLGISYEQYFGPGTRLTVT.

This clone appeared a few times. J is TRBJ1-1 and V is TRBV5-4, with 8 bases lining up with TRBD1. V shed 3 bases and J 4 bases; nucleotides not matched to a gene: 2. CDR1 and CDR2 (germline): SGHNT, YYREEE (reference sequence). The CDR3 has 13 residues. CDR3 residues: CASSWTGTTEAFF. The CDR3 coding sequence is TGTGCCAGCAGCTGGACAGGGACCACTGAAGCTTTCTTT.

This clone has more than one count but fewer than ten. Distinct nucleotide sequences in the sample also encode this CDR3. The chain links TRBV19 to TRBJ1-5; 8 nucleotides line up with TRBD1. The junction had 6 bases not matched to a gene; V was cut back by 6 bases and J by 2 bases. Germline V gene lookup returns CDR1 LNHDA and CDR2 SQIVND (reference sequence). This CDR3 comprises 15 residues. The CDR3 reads CASSTDREGNQPQHF. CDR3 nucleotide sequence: TGTGCCAGTAGCACGGACAGGGAAGGCAATCAGCCCCAGCATTTT.

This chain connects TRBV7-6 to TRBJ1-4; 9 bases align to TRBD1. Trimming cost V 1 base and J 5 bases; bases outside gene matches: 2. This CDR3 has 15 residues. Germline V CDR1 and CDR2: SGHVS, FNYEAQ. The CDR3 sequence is CASSLVGTGNEKLFF. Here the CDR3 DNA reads TGTGCCAGCAGCTTAGTTGGGACAGGGAATGAAAAACTGTTTTTT.

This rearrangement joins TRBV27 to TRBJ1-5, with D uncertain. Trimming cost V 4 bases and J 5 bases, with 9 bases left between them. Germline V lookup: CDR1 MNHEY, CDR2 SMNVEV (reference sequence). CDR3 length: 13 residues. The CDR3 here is CASSSSSHQPQHF. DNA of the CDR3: TGTGCCAGCAGTTCCTCTTCACATCAGCCCCAGCATTTT.

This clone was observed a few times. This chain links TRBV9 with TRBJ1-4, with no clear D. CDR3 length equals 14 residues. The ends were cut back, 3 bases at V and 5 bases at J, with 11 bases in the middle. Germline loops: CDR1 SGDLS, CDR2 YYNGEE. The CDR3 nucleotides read TGTGCCAGCAGCGGAGGAGGGAGAAATGAAAAACTGTTTTTT. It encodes CASSGGGRNEKLFF.

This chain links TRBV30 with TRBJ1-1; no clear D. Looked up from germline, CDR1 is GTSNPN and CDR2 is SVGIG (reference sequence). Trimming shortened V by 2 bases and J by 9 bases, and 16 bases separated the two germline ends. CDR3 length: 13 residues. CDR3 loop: CAWSTGPRPKAFF. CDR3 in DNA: TGTGCCTGGAGTACCGGGCCCCGGCCCAAAGCTTTCTTT.

The CDR3 here is CAGGLGGEQFF. The CDR3 DNA sequence: TGTGCCGGTGGACTAGGCGGTGAGCAGTTCTTC. The genes are TRBV30 and TRBJ2-1; 7 bases fit TRBD2. V was clipped by 8 bases and J by 9 bases; unmatched bases: 7. The CDR3 covers 11 residues. Germline V gene data show CDR1 as GTSNPN and CDR2 as SVGIG (reference sequence).

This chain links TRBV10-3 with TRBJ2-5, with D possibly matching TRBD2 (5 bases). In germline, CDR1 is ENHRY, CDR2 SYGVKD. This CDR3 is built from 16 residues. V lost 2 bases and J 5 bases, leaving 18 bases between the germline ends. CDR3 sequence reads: CAISENQEAIGETQYF. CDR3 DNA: TGTGCCATCAGTGAGAACCAGGAGGCCATCGGGGAGACCCAGTACTTC.

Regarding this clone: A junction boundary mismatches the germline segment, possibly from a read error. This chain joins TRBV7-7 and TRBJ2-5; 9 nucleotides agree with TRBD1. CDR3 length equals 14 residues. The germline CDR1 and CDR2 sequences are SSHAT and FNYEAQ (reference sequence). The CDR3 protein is CASSSTGGQETQYF. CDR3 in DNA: TGTGCTAGCAGCTCGACAGGGGGACAAGAGACCCAGTACTTC.

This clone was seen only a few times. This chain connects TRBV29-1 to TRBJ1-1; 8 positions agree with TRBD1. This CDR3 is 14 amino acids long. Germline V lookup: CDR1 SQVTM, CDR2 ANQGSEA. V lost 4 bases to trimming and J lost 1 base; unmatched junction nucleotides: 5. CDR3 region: CSVGPGTGNTEAFF. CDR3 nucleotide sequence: TGCAGCGTTGGTCCCGGGACAGGGAACACTGAAGCTTTCTTT.

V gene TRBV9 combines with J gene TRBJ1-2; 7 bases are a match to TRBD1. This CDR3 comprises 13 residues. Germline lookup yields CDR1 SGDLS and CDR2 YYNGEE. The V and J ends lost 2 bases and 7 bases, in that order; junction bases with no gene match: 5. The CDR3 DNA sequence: TGTGCCAGCAGCGTCCTCCAGGGGGTTGGCTACACCTTC. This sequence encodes CASSVLQGVGYTF.

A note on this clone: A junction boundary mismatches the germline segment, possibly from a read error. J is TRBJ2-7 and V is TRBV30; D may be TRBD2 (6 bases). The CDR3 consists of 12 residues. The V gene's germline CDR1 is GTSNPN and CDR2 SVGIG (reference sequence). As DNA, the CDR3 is TGTGCCTGGAGTTGGGACTCCCACGAGCAGTACTTC. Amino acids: CAWSWDSHEQYF.

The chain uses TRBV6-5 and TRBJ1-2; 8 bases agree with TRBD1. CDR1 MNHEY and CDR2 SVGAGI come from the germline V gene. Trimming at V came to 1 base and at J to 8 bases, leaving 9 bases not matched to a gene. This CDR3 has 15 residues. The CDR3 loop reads CASSYYQGAFGGYTF. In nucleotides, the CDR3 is TGTGCCAGCAGTTACTATCAGGGGGCGTTTGGAGGCTACACCTTC.

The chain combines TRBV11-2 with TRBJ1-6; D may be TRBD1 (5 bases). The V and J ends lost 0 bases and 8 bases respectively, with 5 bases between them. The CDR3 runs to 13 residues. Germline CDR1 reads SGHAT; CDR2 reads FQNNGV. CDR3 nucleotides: TGTGCCAGCAGCTTAGAGGGGGATTCACCCCTCCACTTT. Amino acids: CASSLEGDSPLHF.

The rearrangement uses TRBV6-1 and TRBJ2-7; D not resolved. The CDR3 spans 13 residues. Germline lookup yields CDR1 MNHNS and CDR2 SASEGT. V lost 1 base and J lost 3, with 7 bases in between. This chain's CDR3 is CASSEDRNYEQYF. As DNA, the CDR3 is TGTGCCAGCAGTGAAGACAGAAACTACGAGCAGTACTTC.

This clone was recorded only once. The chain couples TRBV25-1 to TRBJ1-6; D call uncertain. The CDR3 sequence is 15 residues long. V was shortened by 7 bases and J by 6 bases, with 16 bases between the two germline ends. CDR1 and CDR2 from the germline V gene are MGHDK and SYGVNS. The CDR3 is CASIGLGESNSPLHF. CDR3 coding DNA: TGTGCCAGCATTGGGTTAGGAGAGAGTAATTCACCCCTCCACTTT.

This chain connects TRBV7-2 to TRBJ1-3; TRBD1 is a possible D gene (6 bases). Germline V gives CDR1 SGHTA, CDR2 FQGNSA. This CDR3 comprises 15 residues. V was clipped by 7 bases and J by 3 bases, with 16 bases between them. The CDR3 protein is CASTRGGLGGNTIYF. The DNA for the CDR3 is TGTGCCAGCACCCGGGGGGGGCTAGGTGGAAACACCATATATTTT.

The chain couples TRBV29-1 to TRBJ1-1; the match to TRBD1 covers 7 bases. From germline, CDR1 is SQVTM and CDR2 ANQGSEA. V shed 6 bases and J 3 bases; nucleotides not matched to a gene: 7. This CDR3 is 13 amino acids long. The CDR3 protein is CSVPDRYDTEAFF. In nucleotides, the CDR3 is TGCAGCGTGCCGGACAGGTATGACACTGAAGCTTTCTTT.

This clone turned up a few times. The CDR3 loop reads CSVDIGDSYEQYF. The CDR3 coding sequence is TGCAGCGTTGATATCGGGGACTCCTACGAGCAGTACTTC. The rearrangement uses TRBV29-1 and TRBJ2-7; D is possibly TRBD2 (5 bases). The CDR3 has 13 amino acids. Germline values: CDR1 SQVTM, CDR2 ANQGSEA. V was trimmed by 3 bases and J by 0 bases, leaving 9 bases between them.

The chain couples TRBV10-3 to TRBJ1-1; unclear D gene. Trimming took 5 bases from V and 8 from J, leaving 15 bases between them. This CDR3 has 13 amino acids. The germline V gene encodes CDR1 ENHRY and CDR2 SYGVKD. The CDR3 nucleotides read TGTGCCATCAGTCAGGACGGCCGGGCGGAAGCTTTCTTT. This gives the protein CAISQDGRAEAFF.

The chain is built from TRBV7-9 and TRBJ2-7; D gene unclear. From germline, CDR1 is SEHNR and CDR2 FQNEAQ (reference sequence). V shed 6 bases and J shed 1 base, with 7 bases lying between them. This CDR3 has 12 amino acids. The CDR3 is CASSPGSYEQYF. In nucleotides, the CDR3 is TGTGCCAGCAGTCCAGGATCCTACGAGCAGTACTTC.